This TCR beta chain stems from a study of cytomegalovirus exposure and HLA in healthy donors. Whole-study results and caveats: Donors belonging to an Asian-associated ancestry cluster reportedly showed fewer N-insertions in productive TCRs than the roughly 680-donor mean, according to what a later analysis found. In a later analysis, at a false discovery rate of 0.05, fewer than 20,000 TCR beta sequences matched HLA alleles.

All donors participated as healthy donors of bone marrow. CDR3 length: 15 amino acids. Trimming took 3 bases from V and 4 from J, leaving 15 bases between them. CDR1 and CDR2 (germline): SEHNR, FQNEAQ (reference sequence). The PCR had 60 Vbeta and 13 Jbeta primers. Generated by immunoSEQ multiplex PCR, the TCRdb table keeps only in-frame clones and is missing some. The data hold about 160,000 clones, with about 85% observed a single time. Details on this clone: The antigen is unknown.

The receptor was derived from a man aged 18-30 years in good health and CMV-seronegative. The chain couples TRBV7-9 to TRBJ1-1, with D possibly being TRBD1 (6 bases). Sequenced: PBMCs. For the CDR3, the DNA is TGTGCCAGCAGCTTTTTACAGGGACCCAGCACTGAAGCTTTCTTT. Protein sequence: CASSFLQGPSTEAFF.